The rows below give T cell receptor beta chains drawn from one sample of a study of blood T cell repertoires in COVID-19. Produced via immunoSEQ multiplex PCR; TCRdb's table is partial and in-frame only. The table lists about 200,000 clones, over 75% of them singletons. The sample was peripheral blood. These receptors originate from an older man with acute or convalescent COVID-19. CDR3s include the opening cysteine and the closing phenylalanine or tryptophan. The order of the fields is J gene, clone size, V gene, CDR3 protein. Clone size is shown for a subset of rows, as once, few, many or a class of expanded clone.

J: TRBJ2-1
size: NA
V: TRBV7-9
CDR3: CASSSKRETPYNEQFF

J: TRBJ2-1
size: once
V: TRBV7-2
CDR3: CASSFPWREEDEQFF

J: TRBJ2-5
size: NA
V: TRBV15
CDR3: CATTPRRVGETQYF

J: TRBJ2-3
size: NA
V: TRBV20-1
CDR3: CSASASTDTQYF

J: TRBJ2-3
size: NA
V: TRBV2
CDR3: CASSEVGQGARDTQYF

J: TRBJ1-2
size: few
V: TRBV7-9
CDR3: CASSSPNPTGQGGYTF

J: TRBJ2-1
size: NA
V: TRBV4-1
CDR3: CASSPSVGVNNEQFF

J: TRBJ1-3
size: few
V: TRBV30
CDR3: CAWIPRGRNTIYF

J: TRBJ2-1
size: NA
V: TRBV5-1
CDR3: CASSDGLAVYNEQFF

J: TRBJ2-3
size: NA
V: TRBV19
CDR3: CASSTLDTQYF

J: TRBJ2-3
size: NA
V: TRBV4-1
CDR3: CASSQPGLAASGTQYF

J: TRBJ1-2
size: NA
V: TRBV12-3/TRBV12-4
CDR3: CASSQGLNYGYTF

J: TRBJ2-3
size: once
V: TRBV25-1
CDR3: CASSKGGPADTQYF

J: TRBJ2-5
size: NA
V: TRBV29-1
CDR3: CSAGQGAKETQYF

J: TRBJ1-5
size: NA
V: TRBV18
CDR3: CASSITGGTDQPQHF

J: TRBJ2-5
size: NA
V: TRBV24-1
CDR3: CATSSRYQETQYF

J: TRBJ1-5
size: once
V: TRBV6-5
CDR3: CASSQGQGYRPQHF

J: TRBJ1-4
size: NA
V: TRBV6-5
CDR3: CASSYGTESFF

J: TRBJ2-2
size: few
V: TRBV7-2
CDR3: CASSPPGLANTGELFF

J: TRBJ1-2
size: NA
V: TRBV23-1
CDR3: CASSQHTRSTNGYTF

J: TRBJ1-1
size: once
V: TRBV10-3
CDR3: CAIRPGGRVTEAFF

J: TRBJ1-1
size: once
V: TRBV11-3
CDR3: CASSLVGQGGKAFF

J: TRBJ2-3
size: NA
V: TRBV19
CDR3: CATSPGTSGLPDTQYF

J: TRBJ1-3
size: NA
V: TRBV4-1
CDR3: CASSVKTTGPDTIYF

J: TRBJ1-6
size: once
V: TRBV6-5
CDR3: CASRGQGSISPLHF

J: TRBJ2-2
size: once
V: TRBV6-6
CDR3: CASRAGGPGGELFF

J: TRBJ2-3
size: NA
V: TRBV18
CDR3: CASSPLGLAGGSTDTQYF

J: TRBJ1-2
size: NA
V: TRBV5-1
CDR3: CASGTVANYGYTF

J: TRBJ2-2
size: NA
V: TRBV5-1
CDR3: CASSLGQSGTSGHTGELFF

J: TRBJ2-5
size: NA
V: TRBV7-2
CDR3: CASSLQGAGETQYF

J: TRBJ2-1
size: once
V: TRBV6-5
CDR3: CASSPRGSEQFF

J: TRBJ1-5
size: NA
V: TRBV5-1
CDR3: CASSLDRGPNQPQHF

J: TRBJ2-3
size: NA
V: TRBV27
CDR3: CASSLGTSGGDTQYF

J: TRBJ2-4
size: NA
V: TRBV5-1
CDR3: CASSPLAGVGDIQYF

J: TRBJ2-7
size: NA
V: TRBV27
CDR3: CASRGRGLTYEQYF

J: TRBJ2-1
size: NA
V: TRBV18
CDR3: CASSPSPAGAGNEQFF

J: TRBJ2-7
size: NA
V: TRBV14
CDR3: CASSQDTSYISYEQYF

J: TRBJ2-1
size: NA
V: TRBV7-2
CDR3: CASSSRTSGSIYNEQFF

J: TRBJ1-2
size: NA
V: TRBV4-1
CDR3: CASSQGGESGNYGYTF

J: TRBJ1-4
size: NA
V: TRBV3-1/TRBV3-2
CDR3: CASSRDSNIATNEKLFF

J: TRBJ2-3
size: NA
V: TRBV7-9
CDR3: CASSSRVYGDTQYF

J: TRBJ1-1
size: NA
V: TRBV6-5
CDR3: CASSYSTHGVFEAFF

J: TRBJ2-1
size: NA
V: TRBV27
CDR3: CASSLFLAGGRGDEQFF

J: TRBJ2-5
size: NA
V: TRBV7-2
CDR3: CASSLKLAGQETQYF

J: TRBJ2-5
size: NA
V: TRBV25-1
CDR3: CASSAWDSSGRETQYF

J: TRBJ1-4
size: NA
V: TRBV5-1
CDR3: CASSLSGATNEKLFF

J: TRBJ1-2
size: NA
V: TRBV3-1/TRBV3-2
CDR3: CASSQLGGGYGYTF

J: TRBJ2-3
size: once
V: TRBV14
CDR3: CASSHPFTDTQYF

J: TRBJ2-3
size: NA
V: TRBV5-1
CDR3: CASSPTGSTDTQYF

J: TRBJ2-1
size: NA
V: TRBV5-1
CDR3: CASSPIGLAGADEQFF

J: TRBJ2-1
size: NA
V: TRBV16
CDR3: CASSQSLTVGNEQFF

J: TRBJ2-3
size: many
V: TRBV3-1/TRBV3-2
CDR3: CASSQLGLAGADTQYF

J: TRBJ2-4
size: NA
V: TRBV7-2
CDR3: CASSLGGTSGRDAKNIQYF

J: TRBJ2-7
size: NA
V: TRBV19
CDR3: CASSMTFGYLPRTAYEQYF

J: TRBJ2-1
size: NA
V: TRBV11-3
CDR3: CASSLVTSGTNEQFF